Reported below is one T cell receptor (beta chain). What it binds is not known. Researchers took RNA transcripts and amplified the TCR beta CDR3 regions from them. TCR CDR3 underwent first-round RT-PCR with the HTBI primer set. Via MiXCR, TCRdb re-called the multiplex PCR reads, giving one row per CDR3 protein. Found here are approximately 500,000 distinct CDR3 sequences, around 42% of them singletons; the top ten hold around 8%. The data were obtained in a study of T cells in Graves' hyperthyroidism and ophthalmopathy. The study, taken as a whole, reports: Most thyroid clonotypes that were expanded above 0.001 also turned up in blood.

This sequence was found in a woman between 18 and 29 years old with Graves' hyperthyroidism. The sequenced sample was peripheral blood or thyroid tissue (not recorded which).

DNA for the CDR3: TGTGCCAGCAGCTTAAGAACTAGCGGGAGCCTCTACAATGAGCAGTACTTC. Encoded protein: CASSLRTSGSLYNEQYF. The chain is built from TRBV7-9 and TRBJ2-1; 11 positions agree with TRBD2. The DNA end is more similar to TRBJ2-7, so the J call may be wrong. Germline V lookup: CDR1 SEHNR, CDR2 FQNEAQ (reference sequence). This CDR3 spans 17 amino acids.